This T cell receptor (beta chain) was captured in a study of shared clonotypes between healthy human individuals. The CDR3 has 13 amino acids. Germline CDR1 SGHDT, CDR2 YYEEEE. Trimming pared 2 bases from V and 5 bases from J, leaving 10 bases between. Profiling relied on immunoSEQ multiplex PCR, and the TCRdb table lists in-frame clones only, not all of them. The sample gives about 2.1 million clones, 85% to 95% of which show up once; 1.5% to 2% is in the top ten. CD45RO-negative cells were positively selected for CCR7, leaving out terminally differentiated effector memory CD45RA+ cells. V and J are TRBV5-6 and TRBJ2-5; D uncertain. The sequenced sample was naive CD8+ T cells from PBMCs. The TCR comes from a man aged 18 to 30 in good health. Some clones in this sample may be carry-over from other donors' samples. This CDR3 reads CASSFGQVETQYF. The DNA for the CDR3 is TGTGCCAGCAGCTTCGGCCAGGTCGAGACCCAGTACTTC.